These T cell receptor beta chains were read from a single sample in a study of cytomegalovirus exposure and HLA in healthy donors. Clones were read by immunoSEQ multiplex PCR, and TCRdb kept only the in-frame ones, dropping some. The sample has roughly 150,000 clones, around 79% seen once. Input material: PBMCs. The receptors were gathered from a man in his late teens or twenties in good health and CMV-seronegative. The CDR3 runs from the conserved cysteine through the conserved F or W. The D gene is left open where the match is weak. Some rows mark clone size as missing; the rest say once, few, many or name a class of expanded clone.

CDR3 protein: CASSFRGNYGYTF
CDR3 DNA: TGTGCCAGCAGTTTCAGGGGGAACTATGGCTACACCTTC
clone size: NA
D gene: TRBD1
V gene: TRBV28
J gene: TRBJ1-2

CDR3 protein: CASSLGQGDYEQYF
CDR3 DNA: TGTGCCAGCAGTTTAGGACAGGGGGATTACGAGCAGTACTTC
clone size: NA
D gene: TRBD1
V gene: TRBV27
J gene: TRBJ2-7

CDR3 protein: CASSLGLAGVSTYEQYF
CDR3 DNA: TGTGCCAGCAGCTTGGGACTAGCGGGAGTATCCACCTACGAGCAGTACTTC
clone size: NA
D gene: TRBD2
V gene: TRBV5-6
J gene: TRBJ2-7

CDR3 protein: CASSVSLGLSYEQYF
CDR3 DNA: TGTGCCAGCAGTGTAAGCCTCGGACTTTCCTACGAGCAGTACTTC
clone size: few
D gene: NA
V gene: TRBV27
J gene: TRBJ2-7

CDR3 protein: CASSYSTEAFF
CDR3 DNA: TGTGCCAGCAGTTACAGCACTGAAGCTTTCTTT
clone size: NA
D gene: NA
V gene: TRBV2
J gene: TRBJ1-1

CDR3 protein: CASSYSRGQGGTEAFF
CDR3 DNA: TGTGCCAGCAGTTACTCCCGGGGACAGGGGGGCACTGAAGCTTTCTTT
clone size: once
D gene: TRBD1
V gene: TRBV6-5
J gene: TRBJ1-1

CDR3 protein: CAISDQFPDTQYF
CDR3 DNA: TGTGCCATCAGTGACCAGTTTCCCGATACGCAGTATTTT
clone size: few
D gene: NA
V gene: TRBV10-3
J gene: TRBJ2-3

CDR3 protein: CASSDGGDLGYGYTF
CDR3 DNA: TGTGCCAGCAGTGACGGGGGGGACCTCGGCTATGGCTACACCTTC
clone size: NA
D gene: NA
V gene: TRBV6-6
J gene: TRBJ1-2

CDR3 protein: CASSLIVISDTQYF
CDR3 DNA: TGTGCCAGCAGCTTAATAGTAATCTCAGATACGCAGTATTTT
clone size: once
D gene: NA
V gene: TRBV7-6
J gene: TRBJ2-3

CDR3 protein: CASSSWWQGQETQYF
CDR3 DNA: TGTGCCAGTAGTTCCTGGTGGCAGGGGCAAGAGACCCAGTACTTC
clone size: NA
D gene: NA
V gene: TRBV19
J gene: TRBJ2-5

CDR3 protein: CASSLPSGLAETYEQYF
CDR3 DNA: TGCGCCAGCAGCTTGCCCTCGGGACTAGCTGAGACCTACGAGCAGTACTTC
clone size: NA
D gene: TRBD2
V gene: TRBV5-1
J gene: TRBJ2-7

CDR3 protein: CASSSGLAGSETQYF
CDR3 DNA: TGTGCCAGCAGCTCCGGACTAGCGGGATCAGAGACCCAGTACTTC
clone size: few
D gene: TRBD2
V gene: TRBV7-9
J gene: TRBJ2-5

CDR3 protein: CASSQGLAGYSYEQYF
CDR3 DNA: TGTGCCAGCAGCCAAGGACTAGCGGGATACTCCTACGAGCAGTACTTC
clone size: NA
D gene: TRBD2
V gene: TRBV14
J gene: TRBJ2-7

CDR3 protein: CATSTEGLGNTEAFF
CDR3 DNA: TGTGCTACCTCAACGGAGGGGCTCGGGAACACTGAAGCTTTCTTT
clone size: NA
D gene: NA
V gene: TRBV2
J gene: TRBJ1-1

CDR3 protein: CASSGRVSGANVLTF
CDR3 DNA: TGTGCCAGTAGTGGCAGGGTCTCCGGGGCCAACGTCCTGACTTTC
clone size: NA
D gene: NA
V gene: TRBV19
J gene: TRBJ2-6

CDR3 protein: CASSDWTSGRHTQYF
CDR3 DNA: TGTGCCAGCAGTGACTGGACTAGCGGGAGGCATACGCAGTATTTT
clone size: once
D gene: TRBD2
V gene: TRBV2
J gene: TRBJ2-3

CDR3 protein: CATRPPSGYEQFF
CDR3 DNA: TGTGCCACCCGTCCCCCCAGCGGCTATGAGCAGTTCTTC
clone size: NA
D gene: NA
V gene: TRBV28
J gene: TRBJ2-1

CDR3 protein: CASGAPGLAAQETQYF
CDR3 DNA: TGTGCTAGTGGAGCTCCGGGGCTAGCGGCACAAGAGACCCAGTACTTC
clone size: few
D gene: TRBD2
V gene: TRBV12-5
J gene: TRBJ2-5

CDR3 protein: CASSTRTGFNSPLHF
CDR3 DNA: TGTGCCAGCAGCACGAGGACGGGGTTTAATTCACCCCTCCACTTT
clone size: NA
D gene: NA
V gene: TRBV7-8
J gene: TRBJ1-6

CDR3 protein: CASSWEGPVNEQYF
CDR3 DNA: TGTGCCAGCAGTTGGGAGGGACCGGTGAACGAGCAGTACTTC
clone size: few
D gene: TRBD2
V gene: TRBV27
J gene: TRBJ2-7

CDR3 protein: CASSPRGVEQFF
CDR3 DNA: TGTGCCAGCAGCCCCCGAGGTGTTGAGCAGTTCTTC
clone size: once
D gene: NA
V gene: TRBV11-3
J gene: TRBJ2-1

CDR3 protein: CASSVQGGQPQHF
CDR3 DNA: TGTGCCAGCAGCGTACAAGGGGGACAGCCCCAGCATTTT
clone size: few
D gene: NA
V gene: TRBV9
J gene: TRBJ1-5

CDR3 protein: CASSLEGLAGEETQYF
CDR3 DNA: TGTGCCAGCAGCTTGGAGGGACTAGCGGGAGAGGAGACCCAGTACTTC
clone size: NA
D gene: TRBD2
V gene: TRBV5-4
J gene: TRBJ2-5

CDR3 protein: CASSLDMNTEAFF
CDR3 DNA: TGTGCCAGCAGCCTGGACATGAACACTGAAGCTTTCTTT
clone size: NA
D gene: NA
V gene: TRBV6-4
J gene: TRBJ1-1

CDR3 protein: CAWSVGRSSGSYEQYF
CDR3 DNA: TGTGCCTGGAGTGTAGGGCGATCTAGCGGGTCCTACGAGCAGTACTTC
clone size: NA
D gene: TRBD2
V gene: TRBV30
J gene: TRBJ2-7

CDR3 protein: CASSYSGTGRGYTF
CDR3 DNA: TGTGCCAGCAGTTACTCCGGGACAGGGCGAGGCTACACCTTC
clone size: NA
D gene: TRBD1
V gene: TRBV6-6
J gene: TRBJ1-2

CDR3 protein: CASVEWREGRYEQYF
CDR3 DNA: TGTGCCAGCGTGGAATGGCGGGAGGGCCGCTACGAGCAGTACTTC
clone size: NA
D gene: TRBD2
V gene: TRBV7-2
J gene: TRBJ2-7

CDR3 protein: CSAPFNEKLFF
CDR3 DNA: TGCAGTGCTCCTTTTAATGAAAAACTGTTTTTT
clone size: once
D gene: NA
V gene: TRBV20-1
J gene: TRBJ1-4

CDR3 protein: CASSQVGGHYGYTF
CDR3 DNA: TGTGCCAGCAGCCAAGTAGGGGGCCACTATGGCTACACCTTC
clone size: once
D gene: TRBD1
V gene: TRBV5-6
J gene: TRBJ1-2

CDR3 protein: CASSPAGDKQFF
CDR3 DNA: TGTGCCAGCAGCCCAGCGGGAGATAAGCAGTTCTTC
clone size: NA
D gene: TRBD2
V gene: TRBV6-5
J gene: TRBJ2-1

CDR3 protein: CASSLFSSSDSGELFF
CDR3 DNA: TGTGCCAGCAGCTTATTTTCGTCTAGCGATTCCGGGGAGCTGTTTTTT
clone size: few
D gene: NA
V gene: TRBV7-2
J gene: TRBJ2-2

CDR3 protein: CASSSEGEQFF
CDR3 DNA: TGTGCCAGCAGCTCAGAGGGTGAGCAGTTCTTC
clone size: once
D gene: NA
V gene: TRBV7-9
J gene: TRBJ2-1

CDR3 protein: CASSFSSGRSTDTQYF
CDR3 DNA: TGTGCCAGCAGTTTCAGTAGCGGGAGGTCCACAGATACGCAGTATTTT
clone size: NA
D gene: TRBD2
V gene: TRBV27
J gene: TRBJ2-3

CDR3 protein: CASSPTPGSGNTIYF
CDR3 DNA: TGTGCCAGTAGTCCCACCCCCGGCTCTGGAAACACCATATATTTT
clone size: NA
D gene: NA
V gene: TRBV19
J gene: TRBJ1-3

CDR3 protein: CASRPSPSDATDTQYF
CDR3 DNA: TGCGCCAGCAGGCCGTCTCCTAGCGACGCCACAGATACGCAGTATTTT
clone size: NA
D gene: NA
V gene: TRBV10-2
J gene: TRBJ2-3

CDR3 protein: CASSLAAGAYEQYF
CDR3 DNA: TGTGCCAGCAGCTTGGCGGCGGGAGCCTACGAGCAGTACTTC
clone size: NA
D gene: TRBD2
V gene: TRBV11-2
J gene: TRBJ2-7

CDR3 protein: CASSPGGGETDTQYF
CDR3 DNA: TGCGCCAGCAGCCCAGGGGGCGGGGAAACAGATACGCAGTATTTT
clone size: NA
D gene: TRBD1
V gene: TRBV5-1
J gene: TRBJ2-3

CDR3 protein: CASSLVGVSHTEAFF
CDR3 DNA: TGCGCCAGCAGCTTGGTAGGGGTTAGCCACACTGAAGCTTTCTTT
clone size: NA
D gene: NA
V gene: TRBV5-1
J gene: TRBJ1-1

CDR3 protein: CASLLGTSGSNEQFF
CDR3 DNA: TGCGCCAGTCTACTTGGGACTAGCGGGAGCAATGAGCAGTTCTTC
clone size: NA
D gene: TRBD2
V gene: TRBV10-2
J gene: TRBJ2-1

CDR3 protein: CASSVVPNQPQHF
CDR3 DNA: TGTGCCAGCAGCGTAGTTCCGAATCAGCCCCAGCATTTT
clone size: NA
D gene: NA
V gene: TRBV9
J gene: TRBJ1-5

CDR3 protein: CASSQENGRTQYF
CDR3 DNA: TGCGCCAGCAGCCAAGAAAATGGTCGGACGCAGTATTTT
clone size: NA
D gene: NA
V gene: TRBV4-3
J gene: TRBJ2-3

CDR3 protein: CASSHVPEKLFF
CDR3 DNA: TGTGCCAGCAGCCATGTCCCAGAAAAACTGTTTTTT
clone size: few
D gene: NA
V gene: TRBV7-2
J gene: TRBJ1-4

CDR3 protein: CASSRKGATDTQYF
CDR3 DNA: TGCGCCAGCAGCCGAAAAGGGGCCACAGATACGCAGTATTTT
clone size: NA
D gene: NA
V gene: TRBV10-1
J gene: TRBJ2-3

CDR3 protein: CATLGSGREDTQYF
CDR3 DNA: TGTGCCACCTTGGGTAGCGGGAGGGAAGATACGCAGTATTTT
clone size: NA
D gene: TRBD2
V gene: TRBV27
J gene: TRBJ2-3

CDR3 protein: CASSSGRAQGYF
CDR3 DNA: TGTGCCAGCAGCTCTGGACGCGCCCAGGGGTACTTC
clone size: NA
D gene: NA
V gene: TRBV7-8
J gene: TRBJ2-7

CDR3 protein: CASSSTGGGQPQHF
CDR3 DNA: TGTGCCAGCAGTTCGACAGGGGGAGGGCAGCCCCAGCATTTT
clone size: NA
D gene: TRBD1
V gene: TRBV27
J gene: TRBJ1-5

CDR3 protein: CASSQDFGTGITGELFF
CDR3 DNA: TGCGCCAGCAGCCAAGATTTCGGGACAGGGATCACCGGGGAGCTGTTTTTT
clone size: NA
D gene: TRBD1
V gene: TRBV4-1
J gene: TRBJ2-2

CDR3 protein: CASSLAHSMNTEAFF
CDR3 DNA: TGTGCCAGCAGCTTAGCTCACAGCATGAACACTGAAGCTTTCTTT
clone size: NA
D gene: NA
V gene: TRBV7-2
J gene: TRBJ1-1

CDR3 protein: CASSFTSGSLYEQYF
CDR3 DNA: TGTGCCAGCAGCTTCACTAGCGGGAGTCTCTACGAGCAGTACTTC
clone size: NA
D gene: TRBD2
V gene: TRBV7-9
J gene: TRBJ2-7

CDR3 protein: CAWSAPGLAGVRNTGELFF
CDR3 DNA: TGTGCCTGGAGTGCCCCGGGGCTAGCGGGAGTCCGGAACACCGGGGAGCTGTTTTTT
clone size: NA
D gene: TRBD2
V gene: TRBV30
J gene: TRBJ2-2

CDR3 protein: CASSGLTSEGTDTQYF
CDR3 DNA: TGTGCCAGCAGCGGGCTTACCTCGGAGGGCACAGATACGCAGTATTTT
clone size: NA
D gene: NA
V gene: TRBV9
J gene: TRBJ2-3

CDR3 protein: CASSLELDTEAFF
CDR3 DNA: TGCGCCAGCAGCCTGGAACTAGACACTGAAGCTTTCTTT
clone size: NA
D gene: NA
V gene: TRBV5-1
J gene: TRBJ1-1

CDR3 protein: CASSLGQDEQFF
CDR3 DNA: TGTGCCAGCAGCTTGGGGCAGGATGAGCAGTTCTTC
clone size: NA
D gene: NA
V gene: TRBV7-9
J gene: TRBJ2-1

CDR3 protein: CASKTSEETQYF
CDR3 DNA: TGTGCCAGTAAGACTAGCGAGGAGACCCAGTACTTC
clone size: NA
D gene: TRBD2
V gene: TRBV2
J gene: TRBJ2-5

CDR3 protein: CASSYETDSYEQYF
CDR3 DNA: TGTGCCAGCAGTTACGAAACAGACTCCTACGAGCAGTACTTC
clone size: NA
D gene: NA
V gene: TRBV6-5
J gene: TRBJ2-7

CDR3 protein: CASSQDGSSYNEQFF
CDR3 DNA: TGCGCCAGCAGCCAAGACGGTAGCTCCTACAATGAGCAGTTCTTC
clone size: NA
D gene: NA
V gene: TRBV4-3
J gene: TRBJ2-1

CDR3 protein: CASGAGQETQYF
CDR3 DNA: TGTGCCAGCGGTGCCGGGCAAGAGACCCAGTACTTC
clone size: few
D gene: NA
V gene: TRBV7-2
J gene: TRBJ2-5

CDR3 protein: CASSFSSSNEQFF
CDR3 DNA: TGTGCCAGCAGCTTTTCCTCGAGTAATGAGCAGTTCTTC
clone size: NA
D gene: NA
V gene: TRBV5-4
J gene: TRBJ2-1